The next 25 T cell receptor beta chains were all read from a single sample in a study of shared clonotypes between healthy human individuals. TCRdb keeps only in-frame clones here, not all; method: immunoSEQ multiplex PCR. The table shows roughly 720,000 clones, with around 90% occurring only once. Material: memory CD8+ T cells from PBMCs. Noted subset: CD45RO+ cells pooled with CCR7-negative TemRA cells. These receptor sequences come from a man between 18 and 35 years old in good health. Some clones in this sample may be carry-over from other donors' samples.

The CDR3 nucleotides are TGTGCCAGCAGCACCCGACAGGGGGCTTATGGCTACACCTTC. Translation gives CASSTRQGAYGYTF. V gene TRBV7-3 combines with J gene TRBJ1-2; 10 bases align to TRBD1. There are 14 residues in the CDR3. After removal of 5 bases from V and 5 bases from J, the junction contained 5 bases not matched to a gene. Germline V gene lookup returns CDR1 SGHTA and CDR2 FQGTGA.

The rearrangement joins TRBV4-1 to TRBJ1-3; the D is unclear. Germline lookup yields CDR1 MGHRA and CDR2 YSYEKL. CDR3 length: 16 residues. The V gene lost 1 base and the J gene lost 0 bases, with 10 bases spanning the gap. CDR3 region: CASSQVLGLSGNTIYF. The CDR3 region has the DNA TGCGCCAGCAGCCAAGTACTCGGACTCTCTGGAAACACCATATATTTT.

This clone was recorded only once. V usage is TRBV19 and J usage is TRBJ2-7; TRBD1 is a possible D gene (6 bases). The CDR3 loop spans 15 amino acids. Germline assignment: CDR1 LNHDA and CDR2 SQIVND (reference sequence). V lost 2 bases to trimming and J lost 2 bases, with 13 bases between them. DNA of the CDR3: TGTGCCAGTAGTATAACCAGGGGAAGCGCCTACGAGCAGTACTTC. Protein: CASSITRGSAYEQYF.

The V call is TRBV27, the J call TRBJ2-4, with TRBD2 matching 10 bases. Trimming cost V 6 bases and J 8 bases; bases outside gene matches: 10. The germline V gene has CDR1 MNHEY and CDR2 SMNVEV (reference sequence). The CDR3 covers 15 residues. The CDR3: CASRSPGLARDIQYF. As DNA, the CDR3 is TGTGCCAGCAGATCACCGGGACTAGCGAGGGACATTCAGTACTTC.

The chain carries TRBV5-6 and TRBJ1-2; TRBD1 is a possible D gene (6 bases). V was clipped by 5 bases and J by 3 bases, with 14 bases between them. This CDR3 has 14 residues. Germline-derived CDR1 and CDR2 are SGHDT and YYEEEE. The CDR3 DNA follows: TGTGCCAGCAGAGGGTTGGGGGCGGACTATGGCTACACCTTC. Protein product: CASRGLGADYGYTF.

The gene calls are TRBV19 and TRBJ2-2; 8 bases are shared with TRBD2. The CDR3 sequence is 17 residues long. The J segment lost 7 bases and the V segment lost 6 bases, leaving 16 bases of the junction unmatched. CDR1 is LNHDA, CDR2 SQIVND, per germline (reference sequence). The CDR3 DNA reads TGTGCCAGTAGAGACCTGACTAGCGTGGGAGTCGGCGGGGAGCTGTTTTTT. The encoded protein is CASRDLTSVGVGGELFF.

This clone was observed once. The chain combines TRBV7-9 with TRBJ1-2; D unclear. The CDR3 runs to 14 residues. The V end was cut by 5 bases, the J end by 8 bases, with 18 bases between. CDR1 is SEHNR, CDR2 FQNEAQ, per germline (reference sequence). The chain's CDR3 is CASSPQVSALGYTF. The DNA of the CDR3 is TGTGCCAGCAGCCCCCAGGTTTCCGCGCTGGGCTACACCTTC.

The chain recombines TRBV9 with TRBJ2-7; D might be TRBD2 (6 bases). CDR3 length: 13 amino acids. V was cut by 3 bases and J by 4 bases, with 11 bases left in between. Germline CDR1 and CDR2: SGDLS and YYNGEE. CDR3 protein: CASSAGTRYEQYF. CDR3 in DNA: TGTGCCAGCAGCGCCGGGACTCGATACGAGCAGTACTTC. The entire variable domain, with the rest obtained from reference TRBV9 and TRBJ2-7, is as follows: DSGVTQTPKHLITATGQRVTLRCSPRSGDLSVYWYQQSLDQGLQFLIQYYNGEERAKGNILERFSAQQFPDLHSELNLSSLELGDSALYFCASSAGTRYEQYFGPGTRLTVT.

This clone was observed once. The V call is TRBV7-2, the J call TRBJ2-1; D ambiguous. Germline lookup yields CDR1 SGHTA and CDR2 FQGNSA. The CDR3 is 17 amino acids. V was shortened by 1 base and J by 0 bases, with 13 bases between the two germline ends. The CDR3 region is CASSLGLTLSSYNEQFF. CDR3 nucleotide sequence: TGTGCCAGCAGCTTAGGCCTTACCCTGAGCTCCTACAATGAGCAGTTCTTC.

The chain carries TRBV30 and TRBJ2-3, with 11 bases lining up with TRBD2. The CDR3 is made up of 16 amino acids. CDR1 and CDR2 (germline): GTSNPN, SVGIG (reference sequence). V dropped 1 base and J dropped 5; count of bases not matched to a gene: 8. CDR3 sequence reads: CAWSALTSGTLDTQYF. CDR3 nucleotide sequence: TGTGCCTGGAGTGCCCTGACTAGCGGGACCTTAGATACGCAGTATTTT. The full variable domain, its missing parts supplied by reference TRBV30 and TRBJ2-3, is SQTIHQWPATLVQPVGSPLSLECTVEGTSNPNLYWYRQAAGRGLQLLFYSVGIGQISSEVPQNLSASRPQDRQFILSSKKLLLSDSGFYLCAWSALTSGTLDTQYFGPGTRLTVL.

This chain uses TRBV14 with TRBJ2-7; the match to TRBD2 covers 11 bases. The CDR3 contains 19 residues. The junction had 15 bases not matched to a gene; V was cut back by 0 bases and J by 5 bases. The germline V gene has CDR1 SGHDN and CDR2 FVKESK. This chain's CDR3 is CASSQEFWTSGSLSHEQYF. The DNA of the CDR3 is TGTGCCAGCAGCCAAGAGTTTTGGACTAGCGGGTCCCTGAGCCACGAGCAGTACTTC.

Points on this clone: This specimen includes other DNA sequences encoding the same CDR3. This chain links TRBV27 with TRBJ2-7; a possible D gene is TRBD1 (6 bases). Trimming took 3 bases from V and 1 from J, leaving 7 bases between them. The CDR3 sequence is 13 residues long. CDR1 is MNHEY and CDR2 is SMNVEV in the germline V gene (reference sequence). Here the CDR3 reads CASSFGQSYEQYF. The DNA for the CDR3 is TGTGCCAGCAGTTTTGGACAGTCCTACGAGCAGTACTTC.

The chain is built from TRBV9 and TRBJ2-2; possibly TRBD1 or TRBD2 for D (6 bases each). CDR3 length: 14 amino acids. The V gene lost 4 bases and the J gene lost 8 bases, with 15 bases spanning the gap. In germline, CDR1 is SGDLS, CDR2 YYNGEE. In DNA form, the CDR3 reads TGTGCCAGCAGCAACCCCGGGGGCACGGGGGAGCTGTTTTTT. Protein sequence: CASSNPGGTGELFF.

This rearrangement joins TRBV6-5 to TRBJ1-5; D is unclear. Germline CDR1 MNHEY, CDR2 SVGAGI. V shed 6 bases and J shed 11 bases, with 17 bases lying between them. The CDR3 sequence is 13 residues long. The CDR3: CASSLGSAWTQHF. For the CDR3, the DNA is TGTGCCAGCAGCCTGGGATCCGCATGGACCCAGCATTTT.

The gene calls are TRBV5-1 and TRBJ2-1; D possibly corresponds to TRBD2 (5 bases). The CDR3 extends over 11 amino acids. The germline CDR1 and CDR2 sequences are SGHRS and YFSETQ. The V and J ends lost 5 bases and 7 bases respectively, with 7 bases between them. This CDR3 reads CASRWENEQFF. In DNA form, the CDR3 reads TGCGCCAGCAGATGGGAGAATGAGCAGTTCTTC.

In its sample, this clone was seen once. The chain carries TRBV28 and TRBJ2-4; 10 bases align to TRBD1. Germline values: CDR1 MDHEN, CDR2 SYDVKM. With V trimmed by 4 bases and J by 2 bases, 8 bases remained unmatched. This CDR3 contains 17 residues. CDR3 sequence: CASSSIRDRGSKNIQYF. Written as DNA, the CDR3 is TGTGCCAGCAGTTCTATCCGGGACAGGGGATCCAAAAACATTCAGTACTTC.

The genes are TRBV2 and TRBJ2-1; 11 bases agree with TRBD2. The CDR3 runs 14 residues. Germline V gene sequence: CDR1 SNHLY, CDR2 FYNNEI. V dropped 7 bases and J dropped 4; count of bases not matched to a gene: 3. CDR3 bases: TGTGCCAGCACCCTAGCGGGAGGATACAATGAGCAGTTCTTC. Encoded protein: CASTLAGGYNEQFF.

The chain recombines TRBV10-3 with TRBJ2-6; no clear D gene. In germline, CDR1 is ENHRY, CDR2 SYGVKD. V shed 8 bases and J shed 0 bases, with 14 bases lying between them. The CDR3 spans 16 residues. Here the CDR3 DNA reads TGTGCCATCGCCGGCGGAACTGTCTCTGGGGCCAACGTCCTGACTTTC. The encoded protein is CAIAGGTVSGANVLTF.

CDR3 DNA sequence: TGTGCCAGCAGCCCCCCGGCCAGCCAAAACACCGGGGAGCTGTTTTTT. As protein: CASSPPASQNTGELFF. The genes are TRBV27 and TRBJ2-2; the D is unclear. Germline loops: CDR1 MNHEY, CDR2 SMNVEV (reference sequence). V was trimmed by 6 bases and J by 2 bases, leaving 16 bases between them. This CDR3 comprises 16 residues.

The chain carries TRBV6-7 and TRBJ2-7, with D perhaps assigned TRBD1 or TRBD2 (5 bases each). TRBV6-7 is recorded as an ORF, its role being uncertain. The CDR3 totals 15 residues. The germline V and J ends were trimmed by 5 bases and 4 bases, with 18 bases remaining between them. CDR3 protein: CASSLRPRGEYEQYF. The CDR3 DNA follows: TGTGCCAGCAGTCTCCGTCCCCGGGGCGAATACGAGCAGTACTTC.

This clone showed up just once. The chain combines TRBV7-9 with TRBJ2-7; D gene ambiguous. Between the trimmed V and J ends, which lost 5 bases and 3 bases, there was a span of 14 bases. The CDR3 covers 14 residues. CDR1 is SEHNR and CDR2 is FQNEAQ in the germline V gene (reference sequence). CDR3 region: CASSPPPSGYEQYF. The DNA of the CDR3 is TGTGCCAGCAGCCCCCCCCCGTCTGGCTACGAGCAGTACTTC.

This clone appeared once. This chain links TRBV10-1 with TRBJ1-1, with a tentative D call TRBD1 (6 bases). Germline values: CDR1 WNHNN, CDR2 SYGVQD (reference sequence). CDR3 size: 12 residues. V gave up 4 bases and J gave up 7 bases, with 10 bases separating them. CDR3 amino acids: CASSAGAGEAFF. The CDR3 bases are TGCGCCAGCAGTGCAGGGGCCGGTGAAGCTTTCTTT.

The V call is TRBV12-5, the J call TRBJ2-7, with TRBD2 as a possible D gene (5 bases). The CDR3 has 14 residues. Germline V gives CDR1 LGHNT, CDR2 FRNRAP. Trimming took 5 bases from V and 3 from J, leaving 14 bases between them. CDR3 DNA: TGTGCTAGTGGTCTGAGGGAGCTCAACTACGAGCAGTACTTC. Its translation: CASGLRELNYEQYF.

This clone was counted at least ten times. The chain carries TRBV3-1 (or the pseudogene TRBV3-2) and TRBJ2-7; D unresolved. The germline gives CDR1 LGHDT, CDR2 YNNKEL (reference sequence). The CDR3 has 8 amino acids. V lost 7 bases, J lost 10 bases, and 5 bases lay in between. The CDR3 DNA reads TGTGCCAGCACCCCCCAGTACTTC. Translating gives CASTPQYF.

The chain uses TRBV11-2 and TRBJ1-1; D is ambiguous. In germline, CDR1 is SGHAT, CDR2 FQNNGV. The CDR3 totals 14 residues. The germline V and J ends were trimmed by 4 bases and 1 base, with 10 bases remaining between them. The CDR3 is CASSSRVQNTEAFF. In DNA form, the CDR3 reads TGTGCCAGCAGCTCCCGGGTCCAGAACACTGAAGCTTTCTTT.